The source of this TCR beta chain is a study of cytomegalovirus exposure and HLA in healthy donors. The CDR3 loop spans 16 amino acids. V shed 0 bases, J shed 2 bases, and the junction held 8 bases outside the gene matches. Germline lookup yields CDR1 SGHNT and CDR2 YYREEE (reference sequence). Note on this clone: Its antigen is not known.

PCR used 60 Vbeta primers and 13 Jbeta primers. Assay: immunoSEQ multiplex PCR; the TCRdb copy retains only in-frame clones and omits some. The table lists about 62,000 clones, 70% to 75% of them singletons, with 5% to 6.5% in the top ten. Findings and caveats of the study: Reported results showed that the classifier diagnosed cytomegalovirus status with high specificity and sensitivity. In an earlier analysis, most TCR beta V segments were productive about 87% or about 30% of the time. A later analysis appeared to link common viral pathogens to several of the most significant clusters.

The source of this sequence is a woman under 40 in good health and CMV-seronegative. Material for sequencing was PBMCs. The rearrangement uses TRBV5-4 and TRBJ2-7; 7 bases are a match to TRBD2. CDR3 protein: CASSLGGSSGAYEQYF. CDR3 nucleotide sequence: TGTGCCAGCAGCTTGGGAGGTTCCAGCGGGGCCTACGAGCAGTACTTC.